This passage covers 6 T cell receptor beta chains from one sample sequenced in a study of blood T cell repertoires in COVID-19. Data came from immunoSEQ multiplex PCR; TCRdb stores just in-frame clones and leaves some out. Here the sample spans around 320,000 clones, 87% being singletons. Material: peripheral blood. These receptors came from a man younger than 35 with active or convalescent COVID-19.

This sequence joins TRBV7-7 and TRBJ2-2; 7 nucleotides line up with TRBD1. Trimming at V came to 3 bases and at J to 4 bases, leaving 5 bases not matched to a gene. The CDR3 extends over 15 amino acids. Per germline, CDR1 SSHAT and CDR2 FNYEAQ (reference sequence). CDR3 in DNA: TGTGCCAGCAGCTTTCGGACAGGTCCCACCGGGGAGCTGTTTTTT. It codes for CASSFRTGPTGELFF.

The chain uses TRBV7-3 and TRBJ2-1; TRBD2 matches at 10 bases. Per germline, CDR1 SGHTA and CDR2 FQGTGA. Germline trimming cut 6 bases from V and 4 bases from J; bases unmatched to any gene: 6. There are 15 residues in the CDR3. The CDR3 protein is CASSPSGSIYNEQFF. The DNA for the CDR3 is TGTGCCAGCAGTCCTAGCGGGAGTATTTACAATGAGCAGTTCTTC.

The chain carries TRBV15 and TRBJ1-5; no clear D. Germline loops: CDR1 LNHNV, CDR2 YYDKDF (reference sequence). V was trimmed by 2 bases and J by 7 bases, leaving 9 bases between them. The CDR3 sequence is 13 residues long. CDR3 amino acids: CATSRSTNQPQHF. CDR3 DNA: TGTGCCACCAGCAGATCGACTAACCAGCCCCAGCATTTT.

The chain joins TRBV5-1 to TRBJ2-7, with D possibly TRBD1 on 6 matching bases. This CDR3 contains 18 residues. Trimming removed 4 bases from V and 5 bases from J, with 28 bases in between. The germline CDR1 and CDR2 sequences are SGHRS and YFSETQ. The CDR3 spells CASSPEGLITGRTDEQYF. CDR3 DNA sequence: TGCGCCAGCAGCCCCGAGGGGTTGATTACAGGGAGAACGGACGAGCAGTACTTC.

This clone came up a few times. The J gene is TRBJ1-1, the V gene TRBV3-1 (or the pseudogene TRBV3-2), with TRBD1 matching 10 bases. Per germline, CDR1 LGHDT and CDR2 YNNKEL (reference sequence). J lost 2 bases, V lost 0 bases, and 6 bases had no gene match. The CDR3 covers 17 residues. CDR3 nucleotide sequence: TGTGCCAGCAGCCAAGAACGGGACAGGGGACCCAACACTGAAGCTTTCTTT. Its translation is CASSQERDRGPNTEAFF.

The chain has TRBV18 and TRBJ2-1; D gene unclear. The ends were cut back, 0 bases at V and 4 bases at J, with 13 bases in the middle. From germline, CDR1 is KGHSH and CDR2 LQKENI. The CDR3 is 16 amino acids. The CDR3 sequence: CASSPPSVASYNEQFF. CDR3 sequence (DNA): TGTGCCAGCTCACCACCTTCGGTAGCCTCGTACAATGAGCAGTTCTTC.